A selection of T cell receptor beta chains follows, all from one sample in a study of T cells in Graves' hyperthyroidism and ophthalmopathy. TCRdb re-derived calls from the multiplex PCR reads in MiXCR, one entry per CDR3 protein. In the table there are 400,000 to 550,000 distinct CDR3 sequences, less than 25% of which are singletons. Sequenced input: blood. The source is a woman aged 25 to 39 with Graves' ophthalmopathy. The CDR3 runs from the conserved cysteine through the conserved F or W. A D gene is named only where the DNA matches it firmly. A clone size is listed for some rows: how often the clone was seen (once, few, many), or a class if it is expanded.

>many|TRBV6-5|TRBJ1-2|TRBD1
TGTGCCAGCAGTTACGAACCGTTACAGGGGTACTATGGCTACACCTTC
CASSYEPLQGYYGYTF
>many|TRBV5-1|TRBJ2-5|.
TGCGCCAGCAGCTACGACGAGCCAGGAGAGACCCAGTACTTC
CASSYDEPGETQYF
>many|TRBV6-5|TRBJ2-5|TRBD1
TGTGCCAGCAGTTCCTCGGACAGGAGGGAGACCCAGTACTTC
CASSSSDRRETQYF
>few|TRBV18|TRBJ2-3|.
TGTGCCAGCTCAGGGCCAGGGGGCACAGATACGCAGTATTTT
CASSGPGGTDTQYF
>many|TRBV10-3|TRBJ2-7|.
TGTGCCACGGGGCTCGGATACGAGCAGTACTTC
CATGLGYEQYF
>many|TRBV2|TRBJ2-5|TRBD2
TGTGCCAGCAGTGAAGCGCGCGGGCGGGGGACTCCGGAGACCCAGTACTTC
CASSEARGRGTPETQYF
>many|TRBV6-1|TRBJ1-3|.
TGTGCCAGCAGCAGCGGACAGGGAAACACCATATATTTT
CASSSGQGNTIYF
>.|TRBV12-3/TRBV12-4|TRBJ2-5|TRBD2
TGTGCCAGCAGTCCCACTAGCGACCAAGAGACCCAGTACTTC
CASSPTSDQETQYF
>many|TRBV7-8|TRBJ2-2|.
TGTGCCAGCAGCTTACCGGGGGCGGGGGCCGGGGAGCTGTTTTTT
CASSLPGAGAGELFF
>.|TRBV28|TRBJ1-1|TRBD1
TGTGCCACGCAGAACAGGGGTGAAGCTTTCTTT
CATQNRGEAFF
>.|TRBV19|TRBJ1-2|.
TGTGCCAGTAGCCGCGGAAGATCCCTGTTTATCTATGGCTACACCTTC
CASSRGRSLFIYGYTF
>many|TRBV10-1|TRBJ2-7|.
TGCGCCACCTCCGGGACCGGCACCTACGAGCAGTACTTC
CATSGTGTYEQYF
>many|TRBV7-3|TRBJ1-2|.
TGTGCCAGCAGCTTAGATTTAGGGGAAGGCTACACCTTC
CASSLDLGEGYTF
>many|TRBV12-3/TRBV12-4|TRBJ1-1|.
TGTGCCAGCAGTTTAAGGTCAGGGGCCCAGAACACTGAAGCTTTCTTT
CASSLRSGAQNTEAFF
>.|TRBV29-1|TRBJ1-1|.
TGCAGCGTTGAAGTCGGGTTGGCCACTGAAGCTTTCTTT
CSVEVGLATEAFF
>many|TRBV5-1|TRBJ2-3|.
TGCGCCAGCAGCTTGGAATTTAGCGGCGGCCCAGATACGCAGTATTTT
CASSLEFSGGPDTQYF
>many|TRBV20-1|TRBJ2-7|.
TGCAGTGCTAGCGGCCCGGCGACCGTCCCCTACGAGCAGTACTTC
CSASGPATVPYEQYF
>many|TRBV12-3/TRBV12-4|TRBJ2-7|TRBD1
TGTGCCAGCAGTTCGGACAGGGCCTACGAGCAGTACTTC
CASSSDRAYEQYF
>few|TRBV6-2/TRBV6-3|TRBJ2-6|TRBD1
TGTGCCAGCAGCGGATGGGACAGATCTTCTTCTGGGGCCAACGTCCTGACTTTC
CASSGWDRSSSGANVLTF
>many|TRBV20-1|TRBJ2-4|.
TGCAGTGCTAGAGTTGGGGCTGCCAAAAACATTCAGTACTTC
CSARVGAAKNIQYF
>.|TRBV12-3/TRBV12-4|TRBJ2-7|.
TGTGCCAGCACCGATACCTTCAGACGCGAGCAGTACTTC
CASTDTFRREQYF
>few|TRBV28|TRBJ1-1|.
TGTGCCAGCAGTTTAGCGTCGGCTCGGAACACTGAAGCTTTCTTT
CASSLASARNTEAFF
>.|TRBV6-5|TRBJ1-2|.
TGTGCCAGCAGTTACTCTAAGACCGGGACGGGTAACTATGGCTACACCTTC
CASSYSKTGTGNYGYTF
>.|TRBV6-1|TRBJ1-5|.
TGTGCCAGCACCTCTAACCCCGGGGGGCGGCAGCCCCAGCATTTT
CASTSNPGGRQPQHF
>many|TRBV19|TRBJ1-5|.
TGTGCCAGTAGTAAGAGGGATCAGCCCCAGCATTTT
CASSKRDQPQHF
>many|TRBV5-1|TRBJ1-1|TRBD1
TGCGCCAGCTACCCAGGGGGGACAGGGGTGAACACTGAAGCTTTCTTT
CASYPGGTGVNTEAFF
>.|TRBV6-1|TRBJ2-7|.
TGTGCCAGCAGTGAAGGAGGATCCAGTTCCTACGAGCAGTACTTC
CASSEGGSSSYEQYF
>.|TRBV7-9|TRBJ2-5|TRBD2
TGTGCCAGCAGCTTTTTGCGGGAGGGGGAGACCCAGTACTTC
CASSFLREGETQYF
>many|TRBV6-4|TRBJ2-7|.
TGTGCCAGCAGTGACGATTTGGGACAGAGGGACTGCGAGCAGTACTTC
CASSDDLGQRDCEQYF
>few|TRBV6-5|TRBJ2-7|TRBD2
TGTGCCAGCAGTTTACCGGGACTAGCGCCTTACGAGCAGTACTTC
CASSLPGLAPYEQYF
>.|TRBV27|TRBJ1-5|.
TGTGCCAGCACCCCGAAGGGCAATCAGCCCCAGCATTTT
CASTPKGNQPQHF
>.|TRBV5-5|TRBJ1-2|.
TGTGCCAGCAGCTTGGGTCGGGTCGGAGATGGCTACACCTTC
CASSLGRVGDGYTF
>few|TRBV19|TRBJ2-3|TRBD1
TGTGCCAGTAGTATAGATCCGGGACAGGGGACGGATACGCAGTATTTT
CASSIDPGQGTDTQYF
>.|TRBV5-6|TRBJ2-7|.
TGTGCCAGCAGCCCACCTCCGGAAAAAACCTACGAGCAGTACTTC
CASSPPPEKTYEQYF
>many|TRBV24-1|TRBJ2-7|.
TGTGCCACCAGCCCAGACGGTAACTCCTACGAGCAGTACTTC
CATSPDGNSYEQYF
>many|TRBV28|TRBJ1-5|.
TGTGCCAGCAGTTTTGAAACCTATCAGCCCCAGCATTTT
CASSFETYQPQHF
>many|TRBV19|TRBJ2-7|.
TGTGCCAGTAGTATCGGAGCTTCCTACGAGCAGTACTTC
CASSIGASYEQYF
>few|TRBV7-6|TRBJ1-5|.
TGTGCCAGCAGCCATTTCAATCAGCCCCAGCATTTT
CASSHFNQPQHF
>many|TRBV5-1|TRBJ1-5|.
TGCGCCAGCAGCTTGGACGGCAGGGATGGTCAGCCCCAGCATTTT
CASSLDGRDGQPQHF
>many|TRBV7-2|TRBJ1-1|.
TGTGCCAGCAGCTTAGGACGCCGGGAGTCGGACACTGAAGCTTTCTTT
CASSLGRRESDTEAFF
>once|TRBV7-9|TRBJ1-5|TRBD1
TGTGCCAGCAGCCACCCGACAGGGGGCAATCAGCCCCAGCATTTT
CASSHPTGGNQPQHF
>.|TRBV9|TRBJ2-7|.
TGTGCCAGCAGCGTAGAGGCAGAGCCCTACGAGCAGTACTTC
CASSVEAEPYEQYF
>many|TRBV6-2/TRBV6-3|TRBJ1-5|.
TGTGCCAGCAGTTACGGATATAGCAATCAGCCCCAGCATTTT
CASSYGYSNQPQHF
>few|TRBV27|TRBJ1-1|.
TGTGCCAGCTCCGACCCTCTGGGTGGTGAAGCTTTCTTT
CASSDPLGGEAFF
>many|TRBV6-5|TRBJ2-5|.
TGTGCCAGCAGTTACTCCCGGGGAGGCAAGGAGACCCAGTACTTC
CASSYSRGGKETQYF
>.|TRBV7-9|TRBJ2-2|.
TGTGCCAGCAGCCCACAGTCGCGGGTCCCCGGGGAGCTGTTTTTT
CASSPQSRVPGELFF
>many|TRBV12-3/TRBV12-4|TRBJ1-1|TRBD1
TGTGCCAGCAGTTTATGGACAGGGGACACTGAAGCTTTCTTT
CASSLWTGDTEAFF
>.|TRBV14|TRBJ2-5|TRBD2
TGTGCCAGCAGCCCCTGGGGACTAGCGGAAGAGACCCAGTACTTC
CASSPWGLAEETQYF
>.|TRBV20-1|TRBJ2-2|.
TGCAGTGCCCCAGACCTGGCCGGATCCCCCACCGGGGAGCTGTTTTTT
CSAPDLAGSPTGELFF
>many|TRBV20-1|TRBJ2-5|.
TGCAGTGCTTTGAACCGGGACACATCCTTGGAGACCCAGTACTTC
CSALNRDTSLETQYF
>.|TRBV6-5|TRBJ1-1|.
TGTGCCAGCAGTTACACCCCGGGGGGAAAAATGAACACTGAAGCTTTCTTT
CASSYTPGGKMNTEAFF
>many|TRBV27|TRBJ2-2|.
TGTGCCAGCAGTTTTGGGGGATCTGCGAACACCGGGGAGCTGTTTTTT
CASSFGGSANTGELFF
>many|TRBV2|TRBJ1-1|.
TGTGCCAGCAGCCTACAGGGAGGAGTCACTGAAGCTTTCTTT
CASSLQGGVTEAFF
>many|TRBV6-2/TRBV6-3|TRBJ1-1|.
TGTGCCAGCAACATAGGGTACACTGAAGCTTTCTTT
CASNIGYTEAFF
>once|TRBV29-1|TRBJ2-2|.
TGCAGCGTTGACAGACAGAACACCGGGGAGCTGTTTTTT
CSVDRQNTGELFF
>.|TRBV2|TRBJ2-5|TRBD2
TGTGCCAGCATCGTATCGGCTAGCGGGAGTGGGACCCAGTACTTC
CASIVSASGSGTQYF